The rows below give T cell receptor beta chains drawn from one sample of a study of CD8 T cells in Susac syndrome. TCRdb re-analysed the immunoSEQ multiplex PCR reads in MiXCR, keeping a single row per CDR3 protein. Of about 440,000 distinct CDR3 sequences in the sample, approximately 85% were seen once. The source material was CD8+ T cells from PBMCs. The receptors were gathered from a human donor with multiple sclerosis. CDR3s leave out the opening cysteine and the closing phenylalanine or tryptophan.

V: TRBV20-1; length: 12; J: TRBJ1-2; CDR3: SALAWGENYGYT
V: TRBV4-1; length: 12; J: TRBJ2-4; CDR3: ASSQWVGKNIQY
V: TRBV9; length: 18; J: TRBJ2-1; CDR3: ASSVEGGLAGDPSYNEQF
V: TRBV10-3; length: 13; J: TRBJ2-2; CDR3: AISEGTGETGELF
V: TRBV19; length: 16; J: TRBJ1-1; CDR3: ASSISFSGQVVNTEAF
V: TRBV3-1; length: 10; J: TRBJ1-2; CDR3: ASSQYNSGYT
V: TRBV5-1; length: 9; J: TRBJ2-1; CDR3: ASRNLDEQF
V: TRBV6-1; length: 11; J: TRBJ2-1; CDR3: ASGRPFYNEQF
V: TRBV5-1; length: 15; J: TRBJ2-1; CDR3: ASQWTGGPSSYNEQF
V: TRBV29-1; length: 13; J: TRBJ1-1; CDR3: SVKSGTGLDTEAF
V: TRBV12-3/TRBV12-4; length: 12; J: TRBJ1-4; CDR3: ASSGTGQSEKLF